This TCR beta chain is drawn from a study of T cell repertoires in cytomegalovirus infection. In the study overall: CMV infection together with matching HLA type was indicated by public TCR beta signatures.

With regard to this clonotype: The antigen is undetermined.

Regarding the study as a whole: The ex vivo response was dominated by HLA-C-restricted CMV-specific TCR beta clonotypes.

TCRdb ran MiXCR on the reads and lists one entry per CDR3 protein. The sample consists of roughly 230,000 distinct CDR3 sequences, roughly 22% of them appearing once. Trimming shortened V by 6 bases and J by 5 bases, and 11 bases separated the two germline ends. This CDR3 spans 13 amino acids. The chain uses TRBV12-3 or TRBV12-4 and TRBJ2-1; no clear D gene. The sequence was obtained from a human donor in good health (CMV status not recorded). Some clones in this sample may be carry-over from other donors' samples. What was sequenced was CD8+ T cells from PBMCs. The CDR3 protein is CASSPILNNEQFF. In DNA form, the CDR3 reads TGTGCCAGCAGCCCTATTCTTAACAATGAGCAGTTCTTC.